The 17 T cell receptor beta chains presented below share a single source sample, sequenced in a study of blood T cell repertoires in COVID-19. Profiling relied on immunoSEQ multiplex PCR, and the TCRdb table lists in-frame clones only, not all of them. This sample has about 32,000 clones, with less than 95% found just once. The sequencing sample was made of peripheral blood. The receptors were sampled from a man in his 70s with active or convalescent COVID-19.

The rearrangement uses TRBV11-2 and TRBJ1-6; the D gene is possibly TRBD1 (5 bases). This CDR3 spans 16 amino acids. Germline lookup yields CDR1 SGHAT and CDR2 FQNNGV. Between the trimmed V and J ends, which lost 3 bases and 3 bases, there was a span of 12 bases. The CDR3 loop is CASSFTVGHYNSPLHF. CDR3 coding DNA: TGTGCCAGCAGCTTCACCGTTGGACACTATAATTCACCCCTCCACTTT.

The chain links TRBV6-6 to TRBJ1-3; TRBD1 is a possible D gene (5 bases). The germline V and J ends were trimmed by 2 bases and 2 bases, with 13 bases remaining between them. Germline lookup yields CDR1 MNHNY and CDR2 SVGAGI (reference sequence). The CDR3 loop spans 16 amino acids. This chain's CDR3 is CASSYGALATGNTIYF. As DNA, the CDR3 is TGTGCCAGCAGTTACGGGGCCCTGGCTACTGGAAACACCATATATTTT.

J is TRBJ1-1 and V is TRBV5-1, with a tentative D call TRBD1 (5 bases). CDR1 is SGHRS, CDR2 YFSETQ, per germline. The CDR3 runs 16 residues. Trimming removed 0 bases at V and 0 bases at J, with 12 bases between. CDR3 nucleotide sequence: TGCGCCAGCAGCTTGGCGGGGGGTGTCATGAACACTGAAGCTTTCTTT. Residues: CASSLAGGVMNTEAFF.

The rearrangement joins TRBV7-8 to TRBJ1-1; 7 nucleotides align to TRBD1. The junction had 6 bases not matched to a gene; V was cut back by 5 bases and J by 3 bases. The CDR3 loop spans 14 amino acids. The germline V gene encodes CDR1 SGHVS and CDR2 FQNEAQ. The chain's CDR3 is CASSTRQGYTEAFF. The CDR3 DNA follows: TGTGCCAGCAGCACTCGACAGGGTTACACTGAAGCTTTCTTT.

The V gene is TRBV18, the J gene TRBJ1-2; the match to TRBD1 covers 8 bases. The CDR3 is 13 residues long. Germline V gene lookup returns CDR1 KGHSH and CDR2 LQKENI. With 3 bases clipped from V and 7 bases from J, the junction kept 4 bases outside the gene matches. The CDR3 loop reads CASSPGQGGGYTF. The CDR3 DNA follows: TGTGCCAGCTCACCCGGACAGGGTGGTGGCTACACCTTC. The full variable domain, rest sourced from reference TRBV18 and TRBJ1-2, is NAGVMQNPRHLVRRRGQEARLRCSPMKGHSHVYWYRQLPEEGLKFMVYLQKENIIDESGMPKERFSAEFPKEGPSILRIQQVVRGDSAAYFCASSPGQGGGYTFGSGTRLTVV.

The rearrangement joins TRBV5-1 to TRBJ2-1, with 13 bases that match TRBD2. CDR1 and CDR2 (germline): SGHRS, YFSETQ. V shed 7 bases, J shed 6 bases, and the junction held 4 bases outside the gene matches. This CDR3 contains 14 residues. The CDR3 protein is CASLRTSGSNEQFF. The CDR3 DNA reads as TGCGCCAGCCTCCGGACTAGCGGGAGCAATGAGCAGTTCTTC.

The rearrangement uses TRBV19 and TRBJ1-5; D gene unclear. CDR3 length: 14 amino acids. CDR1 LNHDA and CDR2 SQIVND come from the germline V gene (reference sequence). Trimming removed 7 bases at V and 0 bases at J, with 10 bases between. The CDR3 DNA follows: TGTGCCAGTAATTCCGGGAATAGCAATCAGCCCCAGCATTTT. Translation: CASNSGNSNQPQHF.

The chain joins TRBV7-9 to TRBJ1-2; D not resolved. The CDR3 spans 13 residues. V dropped 5 bases and J dropped 4 bases, with 11 bases sitting between them. In germline, CDR1 is SEHNR, CDR2 FQNEAQ (reference sequence). The CDR3 loop is CASSQSGSYGYTF. CDR3 sequence (DNA): TGTGCCAGCAGCCAAAGCGGGTCCTATGGCTACACCTTC.

The chain carries TRBV18 and TRBJ2-5, with TRBD1 identical over 8 bases. V lost 3 bases and J lost 4; bases outside the gene matches: 4. The CDR3 contains 14 residues. The germline gives CDR1 KGHSH, CDR2 LQKENI. For the CDR3, the DNA is TGTGCCAGCTCACCCGGTGACAGGGGAGAGACCCAGTACTTC. Amino acid sequence: CASSPGDRGETQYF.

V is TRBV6-2 or TRBV6-3 and J is TRBJ1-1; D remains ambiguous. The CDR3 totals 13 residues. Germline CDR1 MNHEY, CDR2 SVGEGT. Trimming shortened V by 2 bases and J by 5 bases, and 9 bases separated the two germline ends. For the CDR3, the DNA is TGTGCCAGCAGTTACGTCGGAGGAACTGAAGCTTTCTTT. Protein: CASSYVGGTEAFF.

About this clone itself: This same CDR3 is encoded by further DNA sequences in the sample. The chain couples TRBV7-9 to TRBJ2-1, with 11 bases that match TRBD2. There are 13 residues in the CDR3. Germline lookup yields CDR1 SEHNR and CDR2 FQNEAQ (reference sequence). The V gene end was trimmed by 8 bases and the J gene end by 6 bases; junction bases not matched to a gene: 3. Written as DNA, the CDR3 is TGTGCCAGCTCTCTAGCGGGGGGCAATGAGCAGTTCTTC. Residues: CASSLAGGNEQFF.

This chain uses TRBV18 with TRBJ2-2, with a possible D match to TRBD1 (6 bases). V lost 4 bases, J lost 7 bases, and 10 bases lay in between. This CDR3 is 13 amino acids long. Germline V gene lookup returns CDR1 KGHSH and CDR2 LQKENI. The CDR3 loop is CASSLRDNGELFF. The CDR3 DNA follows: TGTGCCAGCTCACTTAGGGACAACGGGGAGCTGTTTTTT.

V is TRBV19 and J is TRBJ2-2, with a weak D call TRBD2 (6 bases). Trimming cost V 10 bases and J 1 base, with 13 bases left between them. Germline loops: CDR1 LNHDA, CDR2 SQIVND (reference sequence). The length of the CDR3 is 14 residues. CDR3 sequence reads: CATSGLGNTGELFF. CDR3 coding DNA: TGTGCCACTTCGGGACTGGGGAACACCGGGGAGCTGTTTTTT. Together with reference TRBV19 and TRBJ2-2, the CDR3 gives the full variable domain: DGGITQSPKYLFRKEGQNVTLSCEQNLNHDAMYWYRQDPGQGLRLIYYSQIVNDFQKGDIAEGYSVSREKKESFPLTVTSAQKNPTAFYLCATSGLGNTGELFFGEGSRLTVL.

This sequence joins TRBV4-3 and TRBJ1-2; 7 nucleotides match TRBD1. Germline V CDR1 and CDR2: LGHNA, YSLEER. This CDR3 is built from 13 residues. V gave up 4 bases and J gave up 7 bases; unmatched junction bases: 6. The CDR3 coding sequence is TGCGCCAGCAGCCGCGACAGGGTAGGTGGCTACACCTTC. This translates into CASSRDRVGGYTF.

The V call is TRBV6-6, the J call TRBJ2-1; D is undetermined. V was cut by 5 bases and J by 6 bases, with 8 bases left in between. From germline, CDR1 is MNHNY and CDR2 SVGAGI (reference sequence). The CDR3 is 12 amino acids. The CDR3 loop reads CASSPVSNEQFF. The CDR3 coding sequence is TGTGCCAGCAGTCCTGTCTCCAATGAGCAGTTCTTC.

This sequence joins TRBV6-6 and TRBJ1-5; 12 bases agree with TRBD1. CDR3 length equals 17 residues. J gave up 1 base and V 5 bases, and 6 bases lay outside the gene matches. Germline values: CDR1 MNHNY, CDR2 SVGAGI (reference sequence). CDR3 coding DNA: TGTGCCAGCAGTCTGGGACAGGGGGCAGGGAGCAATCAGCCCCAGCATTTT. Residues: CASSLGQGAGSNQPQHF.

The chain carries TRBV4-2 and TRBJ1-4; no definite D call. This CDR3 contains 15 residues. CDR1 and CDR2 from the germline V gene are LGHNA and YNFKEQ. V was shortened by 4 bases and J by 2 bases, with 11 bases between the two germline ends. The CDR3 nucleotides are TGTGCCAGCAGCCCCCAAGTAGCGACTAATGAAAAACTGTTTTTT. It codes for CASSPQVATNEKLFF.